This TCR beta chain was identified in a study of spatial heterogeneity in lung cancer. In the study overall: Across the raw uncorrected reads, a unique TCR and UMI combination was observed, on average, more than ten times. General study results and limits: It was found that expanded intratumoral alpha and beta TCR counts tracked tumor mutation counts. Ubiquitous and regional expanded TCR counts tracked ubiquitous and regional nonsynonymous mutations, respectively.

The CDR3 sequence is 13 residues long. Germline CDR1 is SGHAT and CDR2 is FQNNGV. Trimming stripped 2 bases from V and 0 bases from J, with 4 bases between. Time point: sample taken at primary tumor resection. This clonotype was detected ten times or more. The antigen is unknown. Each TCR cDNA molecule carried a unique molecular identifier. TCRdb passed the 5' RACE reads through MiXCR, listing each CDR3 protein once. This sample has roughly 23,000 distinct CDR3 sequences, with 4.8% found just once. The material was lung tumor tissue, obtained at surgery. This receptor was identified in a male donor with early-stage non-small cell lung cancer. The chain links TRBV11-2 to TRBJ1-2; D gene unclear. The CDR3 coding sequence is TGTGCCAGCAGCTTATCTACTAACTATGGCTACACCTTC. Translating gives CASSLSTNYGYTF.